These T cell receptor beta chains were read from a single sample in a study of cytomegalovirus exposure and HLA in healthy donors. Sequenced by immunoSEQ multiplex PCR; TCRdb stores in-frame clones only, minus some. The data hold roughly 180,000 clones, with more than 65% observed a single time. The sequenced material came from PBMCs. The receptors shown here come from a girl aged 2-10 years in good health and CMV-seropositive. The CDR3 runs from the conserved cysteine through the conserved F or W. The order of the fields is D gene, V gene, clone size, J gene, CDR3 protein, CDR3 DNA. The D gene is left open where the match is weak. The size field is filled for only some rows; it gives once, few, many or a size class.

-,TRBV7-9,once,TRBJ2-5,CASSLVVGRSQETQYF,TGTGCCAGCAGCTTAGTGGTCGGTCGCTCACAAGAGACCCAGTACTTC
-,TRBV15,-,TRBJ2-6,CATSSPNSQANVLTF,TGTGCCACCAGCAGCCCTAATTCCCAGGCCAACGTCCTGACTTTC
TRBD2,TRBV5-1,-,TRBJ2-5,CASRWASGTETQYF,TGCGCCAGCAGGTGGGCTAGCGGGACCGAGACCCAGTACTTC
-,TRBV28,-,TRBJ1-2,CASSFNQVVYGYTF,TGTGCCAGCAGTTTCAACCAGGTTGTCTATGGCTACACCTTC
TRBD1,TRBV15,-,TRBJ1-1,CATSRDRDREWIRRNTEAFF,TGTGCCACCAGCAGAGATCGGGACAGGGAATGGATACGGAGGAACACTGAAGCTTTCTTT
-,TRBV4-1,-,TRBJ2-2,CASSQEPGPFPGELFF,TGCGCCAGCAGCCAAGAGCCAGGGCCCTTCCCCGGGGAGCTGTTTTTT
-,TRBV6-5,few,TRBJ1-4,CASSPVTTNEKLFF,TGTGCCAGCAGTCCAGTGACAACTAATGAAAAACTGTTTTTT
TRBD1,TRBV9,once,TRBJ2-3,CASSLTGQGVPDTQYF,TGTGCCAGCAGCCTTACGGGACAGGGGGTCCCAGATACGCAGTATTTT
TRBD2,TRBV28,-,TRBJ2-5,CASSPHILAGVETQYF,TGTGCCAGCAGTCCTCATATTCTAGCGGGAGTGGAGACCCAGTACTTC
-,TRBV27,-,TRBJ2-3,CASSFSGLYTQYF,TGTGCCAGCAGTTTCTCCGGACTGTATACGCAGTATTTT
TRBD2,TRBV5-6,-,TRBJ2-1,CASRHGTGTSFNEQFF,TGTGCCAGCAGGCACGGAACCGGGACTAGTTTCAATGAGCAGTTCTTC
TRBD1,TRBV2,-,TRBJ2-1,CASSVHWTGSNEQFF,TGTGCCAGCAGCGTACACTGGACAGGGAGTAATGAGCAGTTCTTC
-,TRBV7-9,-,TRBJ1-1,CASSSPSFMNTEAFF,TGTGCCAGCAGCTCCCCCTCGTTTATGAACACTGAAGCTTTCTTT
TRBD1,TRBV27,-,TRBJ1-2,CASSLTGEDGYTF,TGTGCCAGCAGTCTAACAGGGGAGGATGGCTACACCTTC
-,TRBV6-1,once,TRBJ2-7,CASSAVSYEQYF,TGTGCCAGCAGTGCTGTCTCCTACGAGCAGTACTTC
-,TRBV7-3,-,TRBJ2-2,CASSLTSFTGELFF,TGTGCCAGCAGCTTAACCTCCTTCACCGGGGAGCTGTTTTTT